This T cell receptor (beta chain) was sequenced in a study of CD8+ T cells in alopecia areata. Study-wide results and limits: In scalp samples, resident alphabeta T cells of normal skin are also sequenced.

Stated treatment: oral pan-JAK inhibitor, 5-10 mg twice daily. This clone was recorded a few times. Its antigen is not known. Trimming took 5 bases from V and 13 from J, leaving 15 bases between them. Germline CDR1 and CDR2: GTSNPN and SVGIG (reference sequence). There are 12 residues in the CDR3. RNA was extracted and reverse transcribed into cDNA as the sequencing template. TCRdb's copy holds only in-frame clones and misses some; the assay was immunoSEQ multiplex PCR. The sample has some 170,000 clones, about three fifths seen once. The TCR comes from a human donor with alopecia areata. This chain links TRBV30 with TRBJ1-6; D is perhaps TRBD1 (6 bases). Specimen: CD4+ T cells sorted from blood, collected at approximately week 60, from a patient treated with tofacitinib. The CDR3 nucleotides are TGTGCCTGGGATAGGGACAAATCGCCCCTCCACTTT. Translating it yields CAWDRDKSPLHF.